The rows below give T cell receptor beta chains drawn from one sample of a study of control samples from healthy donors and cancer patients. The assay was immunoSEQ multiplex PCR, and TCRdb's table has in-frame clones only and misses some. This sample has about 86,000 clones, with around 94% found just once. Sequencing input: blood. The receptor set was obtained from a woman under 30 in good health. Both conserved end residues are part of each CDR3. D genes are given only for firm matches. Size tells how often a clone was seen (once, few, many) or the class of an expanded clone, and some rows leave it out.

. once TRBJ2-5 TRBV19 CASSIRQTQETQYF TGTGCCAGTAGTATTCGGCAGACCCAAGAGACCCAGTACTTC
. . TRBJ2-5 TRBV7-9 CASSLEGVGTQYF TGTGCCAGCAGCTTAGAGGGGGTCGGGACCCAGTACTTC
TRBD2 . TRBJ2-5 TRBV5-1 CASSEGIGGVREGTQYF TGCGCCAGCAGCGAAGGAATCGGGGGGGTCCGAGAAGGGACCCAGTACTTC
TRBD1 . TRBJ2-1 TRBV6-5 CASSYSRTRGNEQFF TGTGCCAGCAGTTACTCGAGGACCAGGGGGAATGAGCAGTTCTTC
. . TRBJ2-1 TRBV4-3 CASSQAGSSYNEQFF TGCGCCAGCAGCCAAGCGGGTAGCTCCTACAATGAGCAGTTCTTC
. . TRBJ1-2 TRBV18 CASQPQVSVGYTF TGTGCCAGCCAGCCTCAGGTTTCTGTTGGCTACACCTTC
. . TRBJ1-2 TRBV7-8 CASSLEGGAFSFNYGYTF TGTGCCAGCAGCTTAGAAGGGGGGGCCTTCTCCTTTAACTATGGCTACACCTTC
. . TRBJ2-1 TRBV11-2 CASSSPDLSSYNEQFF TGTGCCAGCAGCAGTCCGGACCTGAGCTCCTACAATGAGCAGTTCTTC
. . TRBJ2-7 TRBV9 CASSSHGENYEQYF TGTGCCAGCTCCAGTCACGGGGAGAACTACGAGCAGTACTTC
. . TRBJ1-4 TRBV2 CASNFVANEKLFF TGTGCCAGCAATTTTGTGGCTAATGAAAAACTGTTTTTT
. . TRBJ2-1 TRBV7-3 CASSLIRGAYNEQFF TGTGCCAGCAGCTTAATCCGGGGCGCTTACAATGAGCAGTTCTTC
. . TRBJ2-7 TRBV7-6 CASSASSYEQYF TGTGCCAGCAGCGCAAGCTCCTACGAGCAGTACTTC
TRBD1 . TRBJ2-7 TRBV4-2 CASSQAPGQGVREQYF TGTGCCAGCAGCCAAGCTCCGGGACAGGGGGTCCGCGAGCAGTACTTC
TRBD2 . TRBJ2-1 TRBV19 CASTVGGREYNEQFF TGTGCCAGTACTGTAGGCGGGAGGGAGTACAATGAGCAGTTCTTC
. . TRBJ2-3 TRBV5-1 CASSLATDLYTDTQYF TGCGCCAGCAGCTTGGCGACGGACCTTTACACAGATACGCAGTATTTT
TRBD1 . TRBJ1-2 TRBV5-1 CASSLGQAANYGYTF TGCGCCAGCAGCCTGGGACAGGCCGCTAACTATGGCTACACCTTC
TRBD1 . TRBJ2-7 TRBV6-5 CASTRDRTTYEQYF TGTGCCAGTACACGGGACAGGACAACCTACGAGCAGTACTTC
. . TRBJ2-3 TRBV2 CASSRNKFGTTDTQYF TGTGCCAGCAGTCGAAATAAATTCGGAACCACAGATACGCAGTATTTT
. . TRBJ1-4 TRBV7-3 CASSSTQGQKLFF TGTGCCAGCAGCTCGACGCAGGGGCAAAAACTGTTTTTT
. . TRBJ2-7 TRBV6-5 CASSYSFPAESYEQYF TGTGCCAGCAGTTACTCGTTCCCAGCAGAGTCCTACGAGCAGTACTTC
. . TRBJ1-5 TRBV10-3 CAISESPPGDQPQHF TGTGCCATCAGTGAGTCACCTCCGGGGGATCAGCCCCAGCATTTT
TRBD1 . TRBJ2-7 TRBV11-1 CASSYSETGREQYF TGTGCCAGCAGCTACTCCGAGACAGGGCGCGAGCAGTACTTC
. . TRBJ1-1 TRBV5-8 CASSLVGQEALAAFF TGTGCCAGCAGCTTGGTCGGTCAGGAGGCTTTGGCGGCTTTCTTT
. . TRBJ2-3 TRBV7-3 CASSLSGNEADTQYF TGTGCCAGCAGCTTGTCAGGGAATGAGGCAGATACGCAGTATTTT
. . TRBJ1-5 TRBV19 CASSIDQVGQPQHF TGTGCCAGTAGTATAGATCAGGTGGGTCAGCCCCAGCATTTT
. . TRBJ2-3 TRBV6-6 CASSGRGKGTDTQYF TGTGCCAGTTCCGGTAGGGGAAAGGGCACAGATACGCAGTATTTT
TRBD2 . TRBJ2-5 TRBV7-3 CASSLGRTSGGLQETQYF TGTGCCAGCAGCTTGGGAAGGACTAGCGGGGGACTCCAAGAGACCCAGTACTTC
TRBD1 . TRBJ1-2 TRBV28 CASSFSTGHGYTF TGTGCCAGCAGTTTCTCGACAGGGCATGGCTACACCTTC
. . TRBJ2-2 TRBV20-1 CSASPPYTGELFF TGCAGTGCTAGTCCACCTTACACCGGGGAGCTGTTTTTT
TRBD1 . TRBJ1-2 TRBV16 CASSHGQDYGYTF TGTGCCAGCAGCCACGGACAGGACTATGGCTACACCTTC
. . TRBJ1-5 TRBV7-9 CASSLVAGGAEFQPQHF TGTGCCAGCAGCTTAGTCGCGGGGGGCGCAGAGTTTCAGCCCCAGCATTTT
. . TRBJ2-2 TRBV7-9 CASSPRGGGELFF TGTGCCAGCAGCCCTAGGGGTGGCGGGGAGCTGTTTTTT
. . TRBJ1-4 TRBV11-2 CASSTETGALGKLFF TGTGCCAGCAGCACCGAGACAGGCGCCTTGGGAAAACTGTTTTTT
. . TRBJ1-4 TRBV5-1 CASSLNQEKLFF TGCGCCAGCAGCTTAAACCAGGAAAAACTGTTTTTT
. . TRBJ2-1 TRBV20-1 CSASPSGTYNEQFF TGCAGTGCTAGTCCCAGCGGAACCTACAATGAGCAGTTCTTC
TRBD2 . TRBJ2-2 TRBV5-4 CASSPGLSMGTGELFF TGTGCCAGCAGCCCGGGACTATCCATGGGTACCGGGGAGCTGTTTTTT
TRBD2 few TRBJ2-7 TRBV5-6 CASSRPPGTSGTYEQYF TGTGCCAGCAGCCGACCGCCTGGGACTAGCGGGACCTACGAGCAGTACTTC
. . TRBJ1-1 TRBV24-1 CATSDSGQTEAFF TGTGCCACCAGTGATTCCGGACAGACCGAAGCTTTCTTT
. . TRBJ2-7 TRBV21-1 CASSLQQGAPGLAGGSYEQYF TGTGCCAGCAGTTTACAACAGGGGGCCCCGGGACTAGCGGGAGGCTCCTACGAGCAGTACTTC
TRBD2 . TRBJ2-5 TRBV3-1/TRBV3-2 CASSPGLAGDQETQYF TGTGCCAGCAGCCCCGGACTAGCGGGGGACCAAGAGACCCAGTACTTC
TRBD1 . TRBJ1-1 TRBV10-1 CGSYRGPVSPF TGCGGTTCCTACAGGGGGCCCGTTTCCCCGTTT
. . TRBJ1-1 TRBV6-5 CASVTGTQVTAFF TGTGCCAGCGTTACCGGGACACAGGTGACAGCTTTCTTT
TRBD1 . TRBJ2-7 TRBV5-1 CASSLSVDRGRGEQYF TGCGCCAGCAGCTTGTCCGTCGACAGGGGGCGCGGGGAGCAGTACTTC
. . TRBJ2-4 TRBV5-6 CASSFAQTKNIQYF TGTGCCAGCAGCTTCGCCCAGACTAAAAACATTCAGTACTTC
. few TRBJ2-7 TRBV18 CASSPPFGFSSYEQYF TGTGCCAGCTCACCACCGTTTGGCTTCAGCTCCTACGAGCAGTACTTC
. . TRBJ1-4 TRBV28 CASAEGGTDEKLFF TGTGCCAGCGCCGAGGGTGGGACGGATGAAAAACTGTTTTTT
. . TRBJ1-3 TRBV15 CATSRVRKDSGNTIYF TGTGCCACCAGCAGAGTAAGAAAGGACTCTGGAAACACCATATATTTT
. . TRBJ1-6 TRBV29-1 CSVASSYNSPLHF TGCAGCGTTGCGAGCTCCTATAATTCACCCCTCCACTTT
. . TRBJ2-2 TRBV21-1 CASSKPPRTSSPGELFF TGTGCCAGCAGCAAACCCCCCCGGACTAGCTCCCCCGGGGAGCTGTTTTTT
. . TRBJ2-7 TRBV14 CASSFLRSSYEQYF TGTGCCAGCTCCTTCCTCCGTAGCTCCTACGAGCAGTACTTC